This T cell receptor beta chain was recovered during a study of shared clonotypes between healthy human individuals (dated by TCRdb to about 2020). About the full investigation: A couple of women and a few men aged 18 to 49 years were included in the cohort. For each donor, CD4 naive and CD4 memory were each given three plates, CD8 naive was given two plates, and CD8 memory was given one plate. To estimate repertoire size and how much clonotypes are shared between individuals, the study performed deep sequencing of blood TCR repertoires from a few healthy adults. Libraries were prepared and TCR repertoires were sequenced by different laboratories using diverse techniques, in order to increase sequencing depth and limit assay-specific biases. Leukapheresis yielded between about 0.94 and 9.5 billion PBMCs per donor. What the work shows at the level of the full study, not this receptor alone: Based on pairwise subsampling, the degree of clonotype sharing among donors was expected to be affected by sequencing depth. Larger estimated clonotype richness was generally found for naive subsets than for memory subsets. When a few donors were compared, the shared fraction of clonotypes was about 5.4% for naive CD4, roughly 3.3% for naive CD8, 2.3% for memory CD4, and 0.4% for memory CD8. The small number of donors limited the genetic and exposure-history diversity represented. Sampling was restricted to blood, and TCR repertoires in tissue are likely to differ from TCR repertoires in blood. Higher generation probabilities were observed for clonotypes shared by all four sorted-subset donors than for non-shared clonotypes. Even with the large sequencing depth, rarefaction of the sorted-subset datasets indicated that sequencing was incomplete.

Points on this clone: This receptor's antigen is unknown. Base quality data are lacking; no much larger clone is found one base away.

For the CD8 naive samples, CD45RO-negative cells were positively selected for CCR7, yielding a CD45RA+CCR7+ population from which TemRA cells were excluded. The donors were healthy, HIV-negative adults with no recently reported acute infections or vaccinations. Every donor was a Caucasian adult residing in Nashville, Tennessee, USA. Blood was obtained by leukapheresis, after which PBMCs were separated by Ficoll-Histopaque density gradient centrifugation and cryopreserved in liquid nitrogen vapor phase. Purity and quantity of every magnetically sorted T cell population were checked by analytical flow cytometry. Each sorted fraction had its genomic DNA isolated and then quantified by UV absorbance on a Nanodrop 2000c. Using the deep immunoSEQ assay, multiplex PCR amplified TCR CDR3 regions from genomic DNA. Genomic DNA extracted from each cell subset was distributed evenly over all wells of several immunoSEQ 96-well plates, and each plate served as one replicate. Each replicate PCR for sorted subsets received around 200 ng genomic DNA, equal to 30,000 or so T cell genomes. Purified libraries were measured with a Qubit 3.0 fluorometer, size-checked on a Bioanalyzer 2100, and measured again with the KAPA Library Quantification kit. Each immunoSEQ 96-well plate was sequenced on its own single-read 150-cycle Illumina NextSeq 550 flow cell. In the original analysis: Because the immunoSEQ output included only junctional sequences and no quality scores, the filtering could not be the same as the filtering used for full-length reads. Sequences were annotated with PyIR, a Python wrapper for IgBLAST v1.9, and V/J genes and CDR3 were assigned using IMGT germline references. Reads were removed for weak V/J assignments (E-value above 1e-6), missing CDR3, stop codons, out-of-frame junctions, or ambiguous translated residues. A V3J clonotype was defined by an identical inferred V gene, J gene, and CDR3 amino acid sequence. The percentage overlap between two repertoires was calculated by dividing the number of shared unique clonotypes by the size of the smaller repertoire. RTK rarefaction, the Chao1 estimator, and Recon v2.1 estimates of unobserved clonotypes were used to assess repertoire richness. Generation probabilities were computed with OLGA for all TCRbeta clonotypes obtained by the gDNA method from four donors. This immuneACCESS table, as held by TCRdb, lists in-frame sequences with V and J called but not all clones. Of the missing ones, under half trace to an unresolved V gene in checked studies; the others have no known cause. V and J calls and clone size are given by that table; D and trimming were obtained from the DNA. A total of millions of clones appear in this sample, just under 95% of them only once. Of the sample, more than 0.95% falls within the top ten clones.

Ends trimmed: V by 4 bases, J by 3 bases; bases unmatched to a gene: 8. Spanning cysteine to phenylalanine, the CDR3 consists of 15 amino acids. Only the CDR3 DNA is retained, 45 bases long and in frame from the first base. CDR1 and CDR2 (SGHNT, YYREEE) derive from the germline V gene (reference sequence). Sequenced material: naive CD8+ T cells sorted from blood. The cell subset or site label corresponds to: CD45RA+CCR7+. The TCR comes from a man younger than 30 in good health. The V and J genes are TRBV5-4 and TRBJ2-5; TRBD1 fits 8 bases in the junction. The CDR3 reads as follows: CASSAGRGPEETQYF. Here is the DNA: TGTGCCAGCAGCGCCGGCAGGGGGCCGGAAGAGACCCAGTACTTC.